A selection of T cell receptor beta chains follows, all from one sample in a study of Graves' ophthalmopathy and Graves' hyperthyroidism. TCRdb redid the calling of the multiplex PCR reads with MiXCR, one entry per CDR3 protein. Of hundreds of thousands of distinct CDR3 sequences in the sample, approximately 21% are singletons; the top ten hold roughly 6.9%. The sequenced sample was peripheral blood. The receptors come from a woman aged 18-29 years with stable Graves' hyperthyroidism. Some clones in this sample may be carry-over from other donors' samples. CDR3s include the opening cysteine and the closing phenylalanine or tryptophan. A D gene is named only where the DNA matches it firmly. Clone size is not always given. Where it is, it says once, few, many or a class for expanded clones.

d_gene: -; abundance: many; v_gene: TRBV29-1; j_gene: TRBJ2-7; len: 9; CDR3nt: TGCAGCGGAAACTACGAGCAGTACTTC; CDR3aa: CSGNYEQYF
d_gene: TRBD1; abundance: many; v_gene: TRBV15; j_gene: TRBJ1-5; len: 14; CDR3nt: TGTGCCACCTCCGGGACAGGGTCGCGCCAGCCCCAGCATTTT; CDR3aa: CATSGTGSRQPQHF
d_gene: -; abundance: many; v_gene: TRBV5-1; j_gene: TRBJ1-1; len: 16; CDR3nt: TGCGCCAGCAGCTTGATTTGGAAGGCCAGGAACACTGAAGCTTTCTTT; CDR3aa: CASSLIWKARNTEAFF
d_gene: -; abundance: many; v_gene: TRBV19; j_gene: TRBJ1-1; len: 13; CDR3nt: TGTGCCAGTGAACCAGGAGGCGGCACTGAAGCTTTCTTT; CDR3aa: CASEPGGGTEAFF
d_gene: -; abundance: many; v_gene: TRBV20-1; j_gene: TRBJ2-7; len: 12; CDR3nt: TGCAGTGCTAAAGGGACCTCCTACGAGCAGTACTTC; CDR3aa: CSAKGTSYEQYF
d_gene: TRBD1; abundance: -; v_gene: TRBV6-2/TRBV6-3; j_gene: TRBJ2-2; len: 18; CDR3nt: TGTGCCAGCAGTCCTGACTTTGGACAGGGCCCGAACACCGGGGAGCTGTTTTTT; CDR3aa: CASSPDFGQGPNTGELFF
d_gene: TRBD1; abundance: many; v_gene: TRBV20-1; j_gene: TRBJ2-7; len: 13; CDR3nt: TGCAGTGCCAAAACAGGGGTTTCCTACGAGCAGTACTTC; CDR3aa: CSAKTGVSYEQYF
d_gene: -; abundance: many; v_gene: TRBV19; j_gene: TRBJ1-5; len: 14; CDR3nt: TGTGCCAGTAGTTTGGAAAATAGCAATCAGCCCCAGCATTTT; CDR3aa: CASSLENSNQPQHF
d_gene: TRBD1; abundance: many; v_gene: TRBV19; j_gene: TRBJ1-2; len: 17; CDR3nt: TGTGCCAGTAGTTACGGGCCTTCCGGGACAGGGGATCGAGGCTACACCTTC; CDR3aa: CASSYGPSGTGDRGYTF
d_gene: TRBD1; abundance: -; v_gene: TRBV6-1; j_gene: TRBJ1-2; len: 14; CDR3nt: TGTGCCAGCAGTCGGACAGGGACAGTTGGTGGCTACACCTTC; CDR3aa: CASSRTGTVGGYTF
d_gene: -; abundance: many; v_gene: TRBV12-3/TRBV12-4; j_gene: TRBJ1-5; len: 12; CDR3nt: TGTGCCAGCAGCTTGGCTGGCCAGCCCCAGCATTTT; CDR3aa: CASSLAGQPQHF
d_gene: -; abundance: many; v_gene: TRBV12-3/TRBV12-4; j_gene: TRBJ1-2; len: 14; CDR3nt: TGTGCCAGCAATGCCGGCAGGGCTAACTATGGCTACACCTTC; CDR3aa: CASNAGRANYGYTF
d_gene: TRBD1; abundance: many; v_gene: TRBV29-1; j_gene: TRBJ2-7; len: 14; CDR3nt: TGCAGCGTTGAATCGGGACAGTCAACCTACGAGCAGTACTTC; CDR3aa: CSVESGQSTYEQYF
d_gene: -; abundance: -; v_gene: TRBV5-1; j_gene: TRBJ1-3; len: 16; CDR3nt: TGCGCCAGCAGCGAAGGGACAATAAGCTCTGGAAACACCATATATTTT; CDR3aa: CASSEGTISSGNTIYF
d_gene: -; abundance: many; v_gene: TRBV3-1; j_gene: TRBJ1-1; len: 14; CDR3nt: TGTGCCAGCAGCCATAACCTCATGAACACTGAAGCTTTCTTT; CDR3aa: CASSHNLMNTEAFF
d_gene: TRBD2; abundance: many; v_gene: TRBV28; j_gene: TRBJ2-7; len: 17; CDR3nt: TGTGCCAGCAGTTGGACTAGCGGGACTACCAGGACCTACGAGCAGTACTTC; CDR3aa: CASSWTSGTTRTYEQYF
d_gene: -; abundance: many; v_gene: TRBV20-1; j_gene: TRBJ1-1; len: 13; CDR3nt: TGCAGTGCCCCTCCGTTCAGTAGCACTGAAGCTTTCTTT; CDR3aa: CSAPPFSSTEAFF
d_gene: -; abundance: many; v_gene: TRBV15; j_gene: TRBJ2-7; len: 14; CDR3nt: TGTGCCACCAGCAGAGATGGGGTCACCTACGAGCAGTACTTC; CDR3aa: CATSRDGVTYEQYF
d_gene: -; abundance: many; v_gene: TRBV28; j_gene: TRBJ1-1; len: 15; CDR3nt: TGTGCCAGCACCTTGGGAGCAGGGATGAACACTGAAGCTTTCTTT; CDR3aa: CASTLGAGMNTEAFF
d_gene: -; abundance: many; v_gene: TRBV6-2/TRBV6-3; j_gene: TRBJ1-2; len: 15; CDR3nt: TGTGCCAGCAGTTACTCGATGACGAGATATCGGGGCTACACCTTC; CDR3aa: CASSYSMTRYRGYTF
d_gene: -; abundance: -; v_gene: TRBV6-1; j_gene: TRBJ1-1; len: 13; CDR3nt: TGTGCCAGCTCATCTGGGACGGAACCTGAAGCTTTCTTT; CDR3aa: CASSSGTEPEAFF
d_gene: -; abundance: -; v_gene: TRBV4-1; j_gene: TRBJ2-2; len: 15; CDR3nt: TGCGCCAGCAGCCAAGGCGCCCTAAACACCGGGGTGCTGTTTTTT; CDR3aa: CASSQGALNTGVLFF
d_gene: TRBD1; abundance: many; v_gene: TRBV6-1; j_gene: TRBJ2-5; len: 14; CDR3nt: TGTGCCAGCAGGCACAGGGGGCTGGAAGAGACCCAGTACTTC; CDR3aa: CASRHRGLEETQYF
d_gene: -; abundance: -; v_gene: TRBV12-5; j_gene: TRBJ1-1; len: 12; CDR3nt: TGTGCTAGTGGCCTAGGGGCCACTGAAGCTTTCTTT; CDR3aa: CASGLGATEAFF
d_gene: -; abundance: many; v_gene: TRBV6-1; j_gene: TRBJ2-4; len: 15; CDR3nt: TGTGCCAGCAGTGAATCTGGACACCTCAACAACATTCAGTACTTC; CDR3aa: CASSESGHLNNIQYF
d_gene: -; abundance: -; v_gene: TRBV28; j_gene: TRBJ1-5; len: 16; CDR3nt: TGTGCCAGCACTCTCCGTAACCCCCGACCCAATCAGCCCCAGCATTTT; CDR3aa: CASTLRNPRPNQPQHF
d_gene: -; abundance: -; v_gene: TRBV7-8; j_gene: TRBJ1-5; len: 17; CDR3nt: TGTGCCAGCAGCTTAGCGGGTCATGGGGAGAGCAATCAGCCCCAGCATTTT; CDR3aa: CASSLAGHGESNQPQHF
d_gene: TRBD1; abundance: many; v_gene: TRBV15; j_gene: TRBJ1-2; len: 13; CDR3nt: TGTGCCACCCGGGACAGGGAGAACTATGGCTACACCTTC; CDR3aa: CATRDRENYGYTF
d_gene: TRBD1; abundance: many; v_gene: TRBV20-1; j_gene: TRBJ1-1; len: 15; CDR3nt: TGCAGTGCTTCCTCAACAGGGGGTCTTGGGACTGAAGCTTTCTTT; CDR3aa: CSASSTGGLGTEAFF
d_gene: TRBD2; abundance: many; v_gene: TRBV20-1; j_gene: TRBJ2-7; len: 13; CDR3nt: TGCAGTGCTAGAGGGCTAGCGGGAGTAGTGCAGTACTTC; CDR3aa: CSARGLAGVVQYF
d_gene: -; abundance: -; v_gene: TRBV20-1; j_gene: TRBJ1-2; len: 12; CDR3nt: TGCAGTGCTAGAGCCCGGCGGTTTGGCTACACCTTC; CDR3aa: CSARARRFGYTF
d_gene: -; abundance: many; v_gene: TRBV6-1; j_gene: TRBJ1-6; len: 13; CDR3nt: TGTGCCAGCAGGGCAGGGCCCAACTCACCCCTCCACTTT; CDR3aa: CASRAGPNSPLHF
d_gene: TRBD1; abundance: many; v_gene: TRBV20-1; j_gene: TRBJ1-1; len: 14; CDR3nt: TGCAGTGCTAGAACAGGGGGCGCGAGCACTGAAGCTTTCTTT; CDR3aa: CSARTGGASTEAFF
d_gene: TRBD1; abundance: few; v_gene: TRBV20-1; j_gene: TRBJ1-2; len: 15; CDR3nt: TGCAGTGCTAGAGATTATGCAGGGGGCGTCTCTGGCTACACCTTC; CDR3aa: CSARDYAGGVSGYTF
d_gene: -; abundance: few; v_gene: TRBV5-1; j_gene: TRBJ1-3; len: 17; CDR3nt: TGCGCCAGCAGCTACGTTCCTCCGGGACATTCTGGAAACACCATATATTTT; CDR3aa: CASSYVPPGHSGNTIYF
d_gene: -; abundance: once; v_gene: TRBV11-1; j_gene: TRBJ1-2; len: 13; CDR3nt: TGTGCCAGCAGTTTGCTGGCAGGGGAAGGCTACACCTTC; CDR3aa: CASSLLAGEGYTF
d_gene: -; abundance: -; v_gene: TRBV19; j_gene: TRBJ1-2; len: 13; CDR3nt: TGTGCCAGTAGTAAGGGGAATGACTATGGCTACACCTTC; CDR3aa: CASSKGNDYGYTF
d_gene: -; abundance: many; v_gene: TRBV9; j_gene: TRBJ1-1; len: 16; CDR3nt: TGTGCCAGCAGCGTAGATAGGCAGCTCATGAACACTGAAGCTTTCTTT; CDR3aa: CASSVDRQLMNTEAFF
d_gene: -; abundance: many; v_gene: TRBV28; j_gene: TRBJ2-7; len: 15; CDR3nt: TGTGCCAGCGAAGTGTCCGGGACTTTCTCCTACGAGCAGTACTTC; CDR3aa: CASEVSGTFSYEQYF
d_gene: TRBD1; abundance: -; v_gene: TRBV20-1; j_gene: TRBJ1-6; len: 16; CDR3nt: TGCAGTGCTAGAGATCGCCGGGACAGTGGCAATTCACCCCTCCACTTT; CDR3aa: CSARDRRDSGNSPLHF
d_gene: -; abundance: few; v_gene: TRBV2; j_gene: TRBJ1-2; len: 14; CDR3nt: TGTGCCAGCAGTGAAGCGGGAGGGAACTATGGCTACACCTTC; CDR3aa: CASSEAGGNYGYTF
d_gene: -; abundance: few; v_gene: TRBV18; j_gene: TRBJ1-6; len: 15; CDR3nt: TGTGCCAGCTCACCAGCAGGGGATTATAATTCACCCCTCCACTTT; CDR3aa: CASSPAGDYNSPLHF
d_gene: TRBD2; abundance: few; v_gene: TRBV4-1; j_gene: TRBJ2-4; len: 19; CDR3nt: TGCGCCAGCAGCCACTCAGGGACTAGCGGGATCTTGGCCAAAAACATTCAGTACTTC; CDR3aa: CASSHSGTSGILAKNIQYF
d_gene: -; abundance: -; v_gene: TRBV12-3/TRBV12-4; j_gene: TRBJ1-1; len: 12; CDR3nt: TGTGCCAGCAGTTTATTGTCGGCCGAAGCTTTCTTT; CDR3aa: CASSLLSAEAFF
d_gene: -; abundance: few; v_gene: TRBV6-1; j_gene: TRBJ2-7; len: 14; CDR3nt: TGTGCCAGCAGTGTTACAGCTTTAACCTACGAGCAGTACTTC; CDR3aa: CASSVTALTYEQYF
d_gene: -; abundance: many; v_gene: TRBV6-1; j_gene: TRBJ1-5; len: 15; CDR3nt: TGTGCCAGCAGTGAAGCGGGGGATAGCAATCAGCCCCAGCATTTT; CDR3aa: CASSEAGDSNQPQHF
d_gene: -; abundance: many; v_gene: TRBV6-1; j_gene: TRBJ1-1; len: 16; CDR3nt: TGTGCCAGCAGTGAATGGCCGGGCCGGATGAACACTGAAGCTTTCTTT; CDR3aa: CASSEWPGRMNTEAFF
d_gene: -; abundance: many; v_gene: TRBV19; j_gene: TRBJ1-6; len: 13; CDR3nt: TGTGCCAGTAGTGGGGCCCGGATTTCACCCCTCCACTTT; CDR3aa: CASSGARISPLHF
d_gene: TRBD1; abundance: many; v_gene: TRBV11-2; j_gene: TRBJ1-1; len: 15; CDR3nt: TGTGCCAGCAGCTTCCGGACAGGCCTGAACACTGAAGCTTTCTTT; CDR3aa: CASSFRTGLNTEAFF
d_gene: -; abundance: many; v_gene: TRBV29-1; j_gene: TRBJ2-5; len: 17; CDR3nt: TGCAGCGTTGAAGATCTTCGCCGGGCGGACTCTAAAGAGACCCAGTACTTC; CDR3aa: CSVEDLRRADSKETQYF
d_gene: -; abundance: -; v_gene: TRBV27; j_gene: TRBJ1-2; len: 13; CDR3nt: TGTGCCAGCAGTTTTGGGGGATTTATTAGCTACACCTTC; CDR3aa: CASSFGGFISYTF
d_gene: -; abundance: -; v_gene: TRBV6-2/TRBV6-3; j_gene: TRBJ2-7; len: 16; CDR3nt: TGTGCCAGCAGTCGGACCTTGGGGGGATCCTCCTACGAGCAGTACTTC; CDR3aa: CASSRTLGGSSYEQYF
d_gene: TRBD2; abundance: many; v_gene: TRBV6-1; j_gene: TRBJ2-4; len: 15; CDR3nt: TGTGCCAGCAGTGAGTGGGGAGGGGTTAGAAACATTCAGTACTTC; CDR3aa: CASSEWGGVRNIQYF
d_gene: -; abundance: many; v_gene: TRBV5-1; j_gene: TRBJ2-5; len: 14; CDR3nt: TGCGCCAGCAGCTTGGCGACTAGTAAAGAGACCCAGTACTTC; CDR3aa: CASSLATSKETQYF
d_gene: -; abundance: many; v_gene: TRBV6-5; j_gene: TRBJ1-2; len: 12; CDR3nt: TGTGCCAGCAGTTACGGGCAGGGAGGCTACACCTTC; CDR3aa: CASSYGQGGYTF
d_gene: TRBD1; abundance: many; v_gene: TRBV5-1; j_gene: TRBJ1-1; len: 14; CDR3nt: TGCGCCAGCAGCCGTGACAGGGAGGGCACTGAAGCTTTCTTT; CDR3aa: CASSRDREGTEAFF
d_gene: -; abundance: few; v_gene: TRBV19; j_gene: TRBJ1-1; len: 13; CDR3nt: TGTGCCAGTAGTTCCCCTCCCGGCGATGAAGCTTTCTTT; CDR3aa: CASSSPPGDEAFF
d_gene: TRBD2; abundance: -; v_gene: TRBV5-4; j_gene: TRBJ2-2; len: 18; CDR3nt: TGTGCCAGCAGCTTGTGGGGGACTAGTAACGCGAACACCGGGGAGCTGTTTTTT; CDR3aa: CASSLWGTSNANTGELFF